The 3 T cell receptor beta chains given below trace back to one sample, sequenced in a study of CD8+CD57+ T cells in acquired aplastic anemia. For CDR3 and TCR beta VDJ profiling, genomic DNA was the template used. TCRdb redid the calling of the reads with MiXCR, one entry per CDR3 protein. Altogether over 200,000 distinct CDR3 sequences are present, over 55% being singletons, with the ten largest covering approximately 30%. Specimen: sorted CD4+, CD8+, or CD8+CD57+ T cells (not recorded which) from PBMCs. These TCRs come from a human donor in good health.

Ten or more counts support this clonotype. The rearrangement links TRBV7-9 to TRBJ2-7, with 11 positions matching TRBD2. Germline trimming cut 4 bases from V and 3 bases from J; bases unmatched to any gene: 11. CDR3 size: 17 residues. Germline V gene data show CDR1 as SEHNR and CDR2 as FQNEAQ (reference sequence). The DNA for the CDR3 is TGTGCCAGCAGCTCGATAGGCCAACTAGCGGGGGTCTACGAGCAGTACTTC. Encoded protein: CASSSIGQLAGVYEQYF. Drawing the rest from reference TRBV7-9 and TRBJ2-7, the complete variable domain is DTGVSQNPRHKITKRGQNVTFRCDPISEHNRLYWYRQTLGQGPEFLTYFQNEAQLEKSRLLSDRFSAERPKGSFSTLEIQRTEQGDSAMYLCASSSIGQLAGVYEQYFGPGTRLTVT.

A word on this clonotype: The junction departs from the called germline gene at one end, perhaps through a read error. J is TRBJ2-1 and V is TRBV7-9, with 8 bases aligning to TRBD1. This CDR3 has 12 amino acids. Germline-derived CDR1 and CDR2 are SEHNR and FQNEAQ (reference sequence). CDR3 sequence (DNA): TGCGCCAGCAGCTTGACAGGGGATGAGCAGTTCTTC. Encoded protein: CASSLTGDEQFF. Looking up the rest from reference TRBV7-9 and TRBJ2-1 gives the full variable domain: DTGVSQNPRHKITKRGQNVTFRCDPISEHNRLYWYRQTLGQGPEFLTYFQNEAQLEKSRLLSDRFSAERPKGSFSTLEIQRTEQGDSAMYLCASSLTGDEQFFGPGTRLTVL.

The V and J genes are TRBV24-1 and TRBJ2-5; 7 bases match TRBD1. V trimming: 2 bases; J trimming: 1 base; junction bases outside the gene matches: 6. The CDR3 totals 16 residues. Germline V gene sequence: CDR1 KGHDR, CDR2 SFDVKD. CDR3 sequence (DNA): TGTGCCACCAGTGATTCCAGACAGGGCGGCCAAGAGACCCAGTACTTC. Translated: CATSDSRQGGQETQYF.